This T cell receptor (beta chain) was retrieved from a study of blood T cells in healthy people across ages. Study conclusions and caveats: Estimates of diversity drawn from one million T cells were considered underestimates. Long-lived donors had more naive CD4+ cells and higher diversity than aged donors. Measured against age, TCR beta diversity per million T cells decreased in a roughly linear manner.

Alongside a J-beta primer mix, a sample-barcoded 5' primer served in a second PCR lasting about 7 to 12 cycles. A template-switch adaptor containing 12 random nucleotides labeled each cDNA molecule. TCRdb re-derived calls from the 5' RACE reads in MiXCR, one entry per CDR3 protein. The table shows fewer than 2,000,000 distinct CDR3 sequences, with about two fifths occurring only once. CDR3 length equals 16 residues. CDR1 and CDR2 (germline): MGHRA, YSYEKL. In the case of this clonotype: Its antigen is unidentified. One junction end does not reproduce the germline sequence, and a read error may be involved.

This sequence joins TRBV4-1 and TRBJ2-7; 8 bases agree with TRBD2. The origin of this receptor is a human donor in good health. Sequences were obtained from blood. Written as DNA, the CDR3 is TGCGCCAGCAGCCAAGCAACTAGCGGACGATCCTACGGGCAGTACTTC. Translating it yields CASSQATSGRSYGQYF.